This entry lists 14 T cell receptor beta chains sequenced from one sample in a study of blood T cell repertoires in COVID-19. Clones were sequenced by immunoSEQ multiplex PCR, and TCRdb holds only the in-frame ones, with some missing. The repertoire holds 70,000 or so clones, with about nine tenths as singletons. Sequencing was carried out using peripheral blood. The receptors derive from a man in his 70s with active or convalescent COVID-19.

The chain is built from TRBV7-9 and TRBJ2-7; 14 bases line up with TRBD2. The ends lost 4 bases at V and 2 bases at J; junction bases unmatched: 7. Germline-derived CDR1 and CDR2 are SEHNR and FQNEAQ (reference sequence). The CDR3 covers 17 residues. This chain's CDR3 is CASSSRTSGRSTYEQYF. The CDR3 region has the DNA TGTGCCAGCAGCTCCCGGACTAGCGGGAGGTCTACCTACGAGCAGTACTTC.

V gene TRBV28 combines with J gene TRBJ1-5; D perhaps matches TRBD1 (5 bases). Per germline, CDR1 MDHEN and CDR2 SYDVKM. Trimming took 0 bases from V and 0 from J, leaving 9 bases between them. The CDR3 loop spans 16 amino acids. The CDR3, as DNA: TGTGCCAGCAGTTTATGGGGGGGGGATAGCAATCAGCCCCAGCATTTT. This codes for CASSLWGGDSNQPQHF.

The chain has TRBV3-1 (or the pseudogene TRBV3-2) and TRBJ2-3; 10 positions agree with TRBD2. Germline trimming cut 1 base from V and 10 bases from J; bases unmatched to any gene: 20. The CDR3 runs to 19 residues. The V gene's germline CDR1 is LGHDT and CDR2 YNNKEL (reference sequence). The CDR3 protein is CASSQVIGRASGRSYPQYF. The CDR3 nucleotides read TGTGCCAGCAGCCAAGTTATAGGTAGGGCTAGCGGGAGATCCTATCCGCAGTATTTT.

In this sample, this clone turned up a few times. The chain joins TRBV6-5 to TRBJ1-6; D gene uncertain. The CDR3 sequence is 13 residues long. Germline V lookup: CDR1 MNHEY, CDR2 SVGAGI. V was pared by 6 bases and J by 5 bases, with 8 bases between. The CDR3 region has the DNA TGTGCCAGCAGAGAGATTAATAATTCACCCCTCCACTTT. Encoded protein: CASREINNSPLHF.

The CDR3 reads CASSYSRVSEQYF. CDR3 coding DNA: TGTGCCAGCAGTTACTCGAGAGTTTCCGAGCAGTACTTC. The gene calls are TRBV6-5 and TRBJ2-7; the D is unclear. Between the trimmed V and J ends, which lost 0 bases and 6 bases, there was a span of 9 bases. This CDR3 contains 13 residues. Germline values: CDR1 MNHEY, CDR2 SVGAGI.

This rearrangement joins TRBV28 to TRBJ1-3, with 7 positions matching TRBD1. The trim removed 3 bases at V and 7 bases at J, leaving 12 bases unmatched. The CDR3 has 16 residues. From germline, CDR1 is MDHEN and CDR2 SYDVKM. The chain's CDR3 is CASSFDRAQGSNTIYF. CDR3 sequence (DNA): TGTGCCAGCAGTTTCGACAGGGCCCAGGGCTCGAACACCATATATTTT. The full variable domain, in which reference TRBV28 and TRBJ1-3 provide the parts outside the CDR3, is DVKVTQSSRYLVKRTGEKVFLECVQDMDHENMFWYRQDPGLGLRLIYFSYDVKMKEKGDIPEGYSVSREKKERFSLILESASTNQTSMYLCASSFDRAQGSNTIYFGEGSWLTVV.

The chain couples TRBV5-1 to TRBJ1-2, with D possibly matching TRBD1 (5 bases). The V end lost 0 bases, the J end lost 6 bases, and 9 bases lay between the germline ends. The germline V gene encodes CDR1 SGHRS and CDR2 YFSETQ. The CDR3 is made up of 13 amino acids. In DNA, the CDR3 is TGCGCCAGCAGCTTGGAGGGGAGGGATGGCTACACCTTC. Translated, it gives CASSLEGRDGYTF. Combining the CDR3 with reference TRBV5-1 and TRBJ1-2 gives the whole variable domain KAGVTQTPRYLIKTRGQQVTLSCSPISGHRSVSWYQQTPGQGLQFLFEYFSETQRNKGNFPGRFSGRQFSNSRSEMNVSTLELGDSALYLCASSLEGRDGYTFGSGTRLTVV.

The gene calls are TRBV5-1 and TRBJ2-3; 9 nucleotides match TRBD2. The CDR3 consists of 16 residues. Per the germline V gene, CDR1 is SGHRS and CDR2 is YFSETQ. Losses at the gene ends were 3 bases for V and 4 bases for J; bases not matched to a gene: 9. The CDR3: CASSSGGRGASDTQYF. In DNA, the CDR3 is TGCGCCAGCAGCTCGGGCGGGAGGGGGGCTTCAGATACGCAGTATTTT.

The chain couples TRBV5-4 to TRBJ2-1; 9 bases align to TRBD2. This CDR3 has 17 residues. Looked up from germline, CDR1 is SGHNT and CDR2 is YYREEE (reference sequence). V lost 4 bases, J lost 2 bases, and 10 bases stayed unmatched. The CDR3 DNA reads TGTGCCAGCAGCCGAGCGGGGGGCTGGACAACCTACAATGAGCAGTTCTTC. This translates into CASSRAGGWTTYNEQFF.

A few counts support this clone. The chain is built from TRBV7-2 and TRBJ2-3, with D perhaps matching TRBD2 (5 bases). The CDR3 consists of 15 residues. Trimming took 2 bases from V and 4 from J, leaving 13 bases between them. Germline V lookup: CDR1 SGHTA, CDR2 FQGNSA. The CDR3 DNA is TGTGCCAGCAGCTTATACCACGGGAAAGCAGATACGCAGTATTTT. This codes for CASSLYHGKADTQYF.

The rearrangement links TRBV5-1 to TRBJ1-1, with 7 bases that match TRBD1. Germline trimming cut 0 bases from V and 4 bases from J; bases unmatched to any gene: 3. Germline-derived CDR1 and CDR2 are SGHRS and YFSETQ. The CDR3 consists of 14 residues. CDR3 DNA sequence: TGCGCCAGCAGCTTGGCCGGGGACAGCACTGAAGCTTTCTTT. The encoded protein is CASSLAGDSTEAFF.

The genes are TRBV28 and TRBJ2-4; TRBD2 matches at 7 bases. Per the germline V gene, CDR1 is MDHEN and CDR2 is SYDVKM. V lost 6 bases to trimming and J lost 9 bases; unmatched junction nucleotides: 11. The CDR3 totals 14 residues. The CDR3: CASRPTGGSVIQYF. DNA of the CDR3: TGTGCCAGCAGACCGACCGGGGGGTCGGTCATTCAGTACTTC.

The rearrangement uses TRBV12-5 and TRBJ2-1; 9 bases line up with TRBD1. CDR1 and CDR2 from the germline V gene are LGHNT and FRNRAP. J was trimmed by 6 bases and V by 1 base; bases with no gene match: 7. This CDR3 has 16 residues. This CDR3 is CASGLDGDRASNEQFF. The CDR3 nucleotides read TGTGCTAGTGGTTTGGACGGGGACAGGGCATCCAATGAGCAGTTCTTC.

The V call is TRBV7-6, the J call TRBJ2-2; D might be TRBD2 (6 bases). Trimming took off 6 bases at V and 0 bases at J, with 11 bases between the two ends. The V gene's germline CDR1 is SGHVS and CDR2 FNYEAQ. The CDR3 totals 15 residues. This CDR3 reads CASRPTGANTGELFF. DNA for the CDR3: TGTGCCAGCAGGCCGACGGGGGCGAACACCGGGGAGCTGTTTTTT.